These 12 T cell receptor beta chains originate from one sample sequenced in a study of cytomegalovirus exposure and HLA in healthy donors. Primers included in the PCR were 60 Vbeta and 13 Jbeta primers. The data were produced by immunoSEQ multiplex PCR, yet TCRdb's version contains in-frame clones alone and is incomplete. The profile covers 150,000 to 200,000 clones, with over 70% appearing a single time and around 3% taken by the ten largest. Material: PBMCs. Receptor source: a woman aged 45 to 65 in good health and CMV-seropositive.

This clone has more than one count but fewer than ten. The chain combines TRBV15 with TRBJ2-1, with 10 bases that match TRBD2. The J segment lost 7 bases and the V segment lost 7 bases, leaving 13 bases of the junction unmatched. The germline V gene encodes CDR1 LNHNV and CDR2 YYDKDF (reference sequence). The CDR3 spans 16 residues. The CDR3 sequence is CATTSRGAGGKNEQFF. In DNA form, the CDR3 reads TGTGCCACCACTTCGAGGGGAGCGGGGGGGAAGAATGAGCAGTTCTTC.

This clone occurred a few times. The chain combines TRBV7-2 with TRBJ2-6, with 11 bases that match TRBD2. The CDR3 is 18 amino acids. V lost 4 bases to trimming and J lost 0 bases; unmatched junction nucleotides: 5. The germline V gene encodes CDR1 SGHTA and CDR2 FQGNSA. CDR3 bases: TGTGCCAGCAGCTCACATAGCGGGGGGGGCTCTGGGGCCAACGTCCTGACTTTC. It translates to CASSSHSGGGSGANVLTF.

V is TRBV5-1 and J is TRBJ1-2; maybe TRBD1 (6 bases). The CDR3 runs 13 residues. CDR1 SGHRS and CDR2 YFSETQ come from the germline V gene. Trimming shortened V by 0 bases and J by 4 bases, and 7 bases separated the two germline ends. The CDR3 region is CASSLETGYGYTF. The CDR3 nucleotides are TGCGCCAGCAGCTTGGAGACAGGCTATGGCTACACCTTC. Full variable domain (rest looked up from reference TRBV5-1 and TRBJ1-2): KAGVTQTPRYLIKTRGQQVTLSCSPISGHRSVSWYQQTPGQGLQFLFEYFSETQRNKGNFPGRFSGRQFSNSRSEMNVSTLELGDSALYLCASSLETGYGYTFGSGTRLTVV.

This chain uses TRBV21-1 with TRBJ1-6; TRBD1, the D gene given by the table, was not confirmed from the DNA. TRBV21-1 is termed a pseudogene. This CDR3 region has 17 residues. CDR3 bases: TGTGCCAGCAGCACCGGACAGGCCCTTCCCTATAATTCACCCCTCCACTTT. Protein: CASSTGQALPYNSPLHF.

The CDR3 DNA reads as TGTGCCAGCTCACCCCAGGGGGTTACTGAAGCTTTCTTT. Translating gives CASSPQGVTEAFF. The chain links TRBV18 to TRBJ1-1, with TRBD1 matching over 7 bases. The CDR3 length is 13 residues. With V trimmed by 3 bases and J by 5 bases, 3 bases remained unmatched. Germline lookup yields CDR1 KGHSH and CDR2 LQKENI.

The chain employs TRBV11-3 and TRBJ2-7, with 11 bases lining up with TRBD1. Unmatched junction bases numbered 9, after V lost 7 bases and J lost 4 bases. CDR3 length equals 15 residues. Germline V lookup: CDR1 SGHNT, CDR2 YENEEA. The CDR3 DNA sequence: TGTGCCAGCAAGCGGACAGGGGGCGAGCAGTACGAGCAGTACTTC. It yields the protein CASKRTGGEQYEQYF.

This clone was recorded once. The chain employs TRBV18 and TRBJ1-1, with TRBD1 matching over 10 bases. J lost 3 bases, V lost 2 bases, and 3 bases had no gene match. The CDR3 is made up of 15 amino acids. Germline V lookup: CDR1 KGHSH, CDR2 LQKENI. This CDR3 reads CASSPGGTGDTEAFF. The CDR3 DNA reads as TGTGCCAGCTCACCAGGGGGGACAGGGGACACTGAAGCTTTCTTT.

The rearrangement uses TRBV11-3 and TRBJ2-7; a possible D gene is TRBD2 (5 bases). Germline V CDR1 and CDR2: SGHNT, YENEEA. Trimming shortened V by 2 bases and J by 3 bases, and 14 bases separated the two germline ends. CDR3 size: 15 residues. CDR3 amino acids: CASSLLAGVFYEQYF. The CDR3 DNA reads TGTGCCAGCAGCTTACTGGCCGGGGTCTTCTACGAGCAGTACTTC.

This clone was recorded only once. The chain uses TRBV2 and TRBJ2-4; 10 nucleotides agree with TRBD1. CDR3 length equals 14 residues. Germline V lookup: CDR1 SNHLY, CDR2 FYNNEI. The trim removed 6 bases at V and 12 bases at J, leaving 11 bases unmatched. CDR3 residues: CASSTGQGGDSQYF. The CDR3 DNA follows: TGTGCCAGCAGCACCGGACAGGGGGGAGACAGTCAGTACTTC.

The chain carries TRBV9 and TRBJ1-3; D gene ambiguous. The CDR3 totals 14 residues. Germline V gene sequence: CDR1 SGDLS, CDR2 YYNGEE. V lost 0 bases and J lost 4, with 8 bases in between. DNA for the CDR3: TGTGCCAGCAGCGTAGACGGAGGCGGAAACACCATATATTTT. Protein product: CASSVDGGGNTIYF.

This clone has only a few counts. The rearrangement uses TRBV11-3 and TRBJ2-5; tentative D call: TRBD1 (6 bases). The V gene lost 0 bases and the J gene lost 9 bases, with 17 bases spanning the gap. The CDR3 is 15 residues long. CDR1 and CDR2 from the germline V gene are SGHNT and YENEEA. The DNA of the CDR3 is TGTGCCAGCAGCTTAGATGGGGGCACACCCGGGCCCCAGTACTTC. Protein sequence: CASSLDGGTPGPQYF.

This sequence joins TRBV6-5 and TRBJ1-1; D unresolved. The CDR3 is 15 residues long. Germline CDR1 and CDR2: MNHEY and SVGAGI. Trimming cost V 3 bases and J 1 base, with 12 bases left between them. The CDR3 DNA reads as TGTGCCAGCAGTTATCAGGTTTCAGCGAACACTGAAGCTTTCTTT. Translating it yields CASSYQVSANTEAFF.